This T cell receptor (beta chain) appears in the sequencing data of a study of identical twins. Points from the study as a whole: With beta out-of-frame sequences, excess sharing by twins was weaker. Cord blood beta clonotypes that were abundant carried fewer insertions, and memory repertoires showed no such trend. Within monozygotic twins, out-of-frame TCR alpha sharing was underestimated by the models.

The CDR3 sequence is 18 residues long. After removal of 1 base from V and 3 bases from J, the junction contained 16 bases not matched to a gene. Germline CDR1 and CDR2: DFQATT and SNEGSKA (reference sequence). A universal primer binding site was introduced by template switching. The final cDNA contained unique molecular identifiers. MiXCR, run by TCRdb on the 5' RACE reads, gives a single entry per CDR3 protein. The sample contains 420,000 or so distinct CDR3 sequences, roughly 20% of which appear only once. Regarding this clonotype: Its target is unknown.

Sequencing was carried out using naive T cells sorted from blood. This receptor was identified in a man in his fifties in good health. V gene TRBV20-1 combines with J gene TRBJ2-3, with 7 bases identical to TRBD2. CDR3 loop: CSARGPQLASVGTDTQYF. The CDR3 nucleotides are TGCAGTGCTAGAGGCCCCCAACTAGCGTCAGTTGGAACAGATACGCAGTATTTT.